Reported below is one T cell receptor (beta chain). Its antigen is as yet unknown. The sample belongs to a study of T cell repertoires in cytomegalovirus infection. Study at large: Public TCR beta signatures provided an indication of both CMV infection and a matching HLA type.

Each CDR3 protein is one row after TCRdb ran MiXCR on the reads. The table lists approximately 200,000 distinct CDR3 sequences, about 20% of them singletons. General study points: The cumulative frequency of public TCR beta families identified carriers of CMV plus the relevant HLA. CMV-specific HLA-C-restricted TCR beta clonotypes dominated the ex vivo response.

CDR3 size: 17 residues. Germline CDR1 SNHLY, CDR2 FYNNEI. V was pared by 1 base and J by 2 bases, with 17 bases between. The rearrangement links TRBV2 to TRBJ1-2; no reliable D call. The sequence was obtained from a human donor in good health (CMV status not recorded). Some clones in this sample may be carry-over from other donors' samples. Sequencing input: CD8+ T cells from PBMCs. In nucleotides, the CDR3 is TGTGCCAGCAGTGAAGAGATTGAGGCCCTCGGAAACTATGGCTACACCTTC. Protein sequence: CASSEEIEALGNYGYTF.